The sequence of this TCR beta chain was determined in a study of CD8 T cells in Susac syndrome. V was pared by 3 bases and J by 3 bases, with 13 bases between. This CDR3 comprises 14 residues. CDR1 is SGHDT, CDR2 YYEEEE, per germline. Random-hexamer reverse transcription was applied to about 0.45 to 1 ug RNA. TCRdb reprocessed the immunoSEQ multiplex PCR reads via MiXCR and lists one record per CDR3 protein. Of roughly 52,000 distinct CDR3 sequences in the sample, over 90% were seen once. The chain couples TRBV5-6 to TRBJ2-7, with D perhaps TRBD1 (6 bases). Sequencing was carried out using CD8+ T cells from PBMCs. The clonotype was recovered from a human donor with Susac syndrome. CDR3 region: CASSSDRGDYEQYF. In nucleotides, the CDR3 is TGTGCCAGCAGCTCGGACAGAGGGGACTACGAGCAGTACTTC.